This T cell receptor beta chain was obtained from a study of T cells after yellow fever vaccination. Note on this clonotype: Its antigen is undetermined. The germline gene is not matched at one end of the junction; a read error may be the cause.

Study-level results: Abundant clonotypes from the bulk population could contaminate FACS-sorted repertoires.

MiXCR, run by TCRdb on the 5' RACE reads, gives a single entry per CDR3 protein. In the table there are just under 600,000 distinct CDR3 sequences, approximately 13% of which are singletons. The clonotype was recovered from a man aged 30 to 39 who received the YFV17D yellow fever vaccine. The specimen comprised PBMCs, sampled on the day of the yellow fever booster vaccination.

The CDR3 region has the DNA TGTACCAGCAGTCCAACCCCCCACAAGGTAGACCACACAGATACGCAGTATTTT. Translated, it gives CTSSPTPHKVDHTDTQYF. The J gene is TRBJ2-3, the V gene TRBV2; no clear D gene. The CDR3 covers 18 residues. Germline V gives CDR1 SNHLY, CDR2 FYNNEI.